This T cell receptor (beta chain) was captured by sequencing in a study of CD8 T cells in Susac syndrome. Study-wide background: Active disease was present in six of the sequenced Susac syndrome patients, whereas eight or nine of them were in remission. Patients with Susac syndrome were therapy-naive, on corticosteroids, or on intravenous immunoglobulin alone at blood draw.

RNA in amounts of about 0.45 to 1 ug was reverse transcribed with random hexamers. TCR beta CDR3 was amplified by immunoSEQ covering 54 Vbeta and 13 Jbeta. One entry per CDR3 protein, called by TCRdb with MiXCR from the immunoSEQ multiplex PCR reads. The table lists 95,000 to 150,000 distinct CDR3 sequences, roughly 95% of them singletons, with 0.12% to 0.15% in the top ten. Comments on this clonotype: What it binds is unknown.

V was pared by 2 bases and J by 2 bases, with 10 bases of the junction left unmatched. The CDR3 is made up of 19 amino acids. Germline-derived CDR1 and CDR2 are SEHNR and FQNEAQ (reference sequence). Study findings and constraints: A relatively small number of individuals underwent TCR sequencing and HLA analysis.

This clonotype was obtained from a human donor with Susac syndrome. This chain joins TRBV7-9 and TRBJ2-6, with 9 bases that match TRBD1. Sequenced input: CD4+ T cells from PBMCs. CDR3 coding DNA: TGTGCCAGCAGCTTAAGTGGTCGGACAGGGGATGCTGGGGCCAACGTCCTGACTTTC. Translated, it gives CASSLSGRTGDAGANVLTF.